One and the same sample provided the 17 T cell receptor beta chains below, sequenced in a study of blood T cell repertoires in COVID-19. The repertoire was sequenced with immunoSEQ multiplex PCR; TCRdb's copy has only in-frame clones and lacks some. The profile covers around 480,000 clones, with 75% to 90% appearing a single time and approximately 0.7% taken by the ten largest. The sequenced sample consisted of PBMCs or T cells enriched from blood (not recorded which). These receptors came from a woman aged 18-35 years who had recovered from COVID-19.

This clone was counted only a few times. The J gene is TRBJ1-2, the V gene TRBV6-4; 7 bases map to TRBD1. The CDR3 is made up of 16 amino acids. Per the germline V gene, CDR1 is MRHNA and CDR2 is SNTAGT. V lost 0 bases and J lost 0; bases outside the gene matches: 4. The CDR3 bases are TGTGCCAGCAGTGACTCAAACAGGGGATCTAACTATGGCTACACCTTC. Its translation: CASSDSNRGSNYGYTF.

The rearrangement links TRBV2 to TRBJ2-5; D is perhaps TRBD1 (6 bases). CDR1 SNHLY and CDR2 FYNNEI come from the germline V gene. CDR3 length equals 14 residues. The ends were cut back, 1 base at V and 3 bases at J, with 9 bases in the middle. CDR3 region: CASSEVGAEETQYF. CDR3 coding DNA: TGTGCCAGCAGTGAAGTGGGGGCAGAAGAGACCCAGTACTTC.

This chain uses TRBV7-9 with TRBJ2-3; 10 bases are a match to TRBD2. Germline CDR1 reads SEHNR; CDR2 reads FQNEAQ (reference sequence). Trimming took 0 bases from V and 3 from J; bases not matched to a gene: 3. The CDR3 contains 16 residues. The CDR3 region has the DNA TGTGCCAGCAGCTTAGCGCAACTAGCGGGGACAGATACGCAGTATTTT. Protein sequence: CASSLAQLAGTDTQYF.

This chain connects TRBV6-1 to TRBJ1-2; the D gene is possibly TRBD1 (6 bases). Germline V gene sequence: CDR1 MNHNS, CDR2 SASEGT. The CDR3 contains 15 residues. Trimming removed 3 bases at V and 0 bases at J, with 11 bases between. CDR3 protein: CASSDRGSPNYGYTF. Written as DNA, the CDR3 is TGTGCCAGCAGTGACAGGGGATCGCCTAACTATGGCTACACCTTC.

This chain uses TRBV19 with TRBJ2-2; D is uncertain. V was shortened by 4 bases and J by 4 bases, with 10 bases between the two germline ends. This CDR3 region has 14 residues. Per germline, CDR1 LNHDA and CDR2 SQIVND (reference sequence). Here the CDR3 DNA reads TGTGCCAGTAGTAATAGCAGATTCACCGGGGAGCTGTTTTTT. It is translated as CASSNSRFTGELFF. The whole variable domain, filled in from reference TRBV19 and TRBJ2-2, reads DGGITQSPKYLFRKEGQNVTLSCEQNLNHDAMYWYRQDPGQGLRLIYYSQIVNDFQKGDIAEGYSVSREKKESFPLTVTSAQKNPTAFYLCASSNSRFTGELFFGEGSRLTVL.

This rearrangement joins TRBV27 to TRBJ1-1; D remains ambiguous. The V gene's germline CDR1 is MNHEY and CDR2 SMNVEV (reference sequence). This CDR3 is 12 amino acids long. V was pared by 3 bases and J by 5 bases, with 7 bases between. The CDR3 DNA is TGTGCCAGCAGTTTTCACGGGACTGAAGCTTTCTTT. It yields the protein CASSFHGTEAFF.

The chain carries TRBV29-1 and TRBJ2-7, with a possible D match to TRBD1 (6 bases). Germline assignment: CDR1 SQVTM and CDR2 ANQGSEA. The V end was cut by 7 bases, the J end by 5 bases, with 18 bases between. This CDR3 comprises 13 residues. CDR3 nucleotides: TGCAGCGCCGCGACAGGCTCAGGGCACGAGCAGTACTTC. Its protein product is CSAATGSGHEQYF.

The chain combines TRBV3-1 (or the pseudogene TRBV3-2) with TRBJ2-3, with D possibly being TRBD2 (6 bases). Trimming removed 1 base from V and 0 bases from J, with 14 bases in between. The CDR3 covers 17 residues. Per the germline V gene, CDR1 is LGHDT and CDR2 is YNNKEL (reference sequence). The CDR3 DNA reads as TGTGCCAGCAGCCAAGTGGATTACGGGGGAAGCACAGATACGCAGTATTTT. Its protein product is CASSQVDYGGSTDTQYF.

The gene calls are TRBV4-1 and TRBJ1-4; 9 positions match TRBD1. V gave up 6 bases and J gave up 2 bases; unmatched junction bases: 4. The CDR3 extends over 15 amino acids. The germline gives CDR1 MGHRA, CDR2 YSYEKL. CDR3 bases: TGCGCCAGCAGTAACAGGGGGCGGACTAATGAAAAACTGTTTTTT. Translating gives CASSNRGRTNEKLFF.

The chain employs TRBV5-1 and TRBJ2-2, with TRBD1 matching 7 bases. The CDR3 is made up of 15 amino acids. V lost 4 bases to trimming and J lost 11 bases; unmatched junction nucleotides: 14. Germline V CDR1 and CDR2: SGHRS, YFSETQ. CDR3 nucleotide sequence: TGCGCCAGCAGCGAGGGGACAGTGCGCATCGGTGAGCTGTTTTTT. It encodes CASSEGTVRIGELFF.

The J gene is TRBJ1-2, the V gene TRBV12-5; 7 bases line up with TRBD1. Germline lookup yields CDR1 LGHNT and CDR2 FRNRAP. Losses at the gene ends were 4 bases for V and 8 bases for J; bases not matched to a gene: 13. The CDR3 extends over 15 amino acids. CDR3 protein: CASGWYLTGAGGYTF. The CDR3 region has the DNA TGTGCTAGTGGTTGGTACCTTACAGGGGCAGGAGGCTACACCTTC. The full variable domain, with the rest looked up from reference TRBV12-5 and TRBJ1-2, is DARVTQTPRHKVTEMGQEVTMRCQPILGHNTVFWYRQTMMQGLELLAYFRNRAPLDDSGMPKDRFSAEMPDATLATLKIQPSEPRDSAVYFCASGWYLTGAGGYTFGSGTRLTVV.

In nucleotides, the CDR3 is TGCGCCAGCAGCCCCCGACAGGGGGCGCTTGGAGACCGTCTTTTCTACGAGCAGTACTTC. This codes for CASSPRQGALGDRLFYEQYF. The gene calls are TRBV5-1 and TRBJ2-7, with 10 bases matching TRBD1. V lost 4 bases and J lost 3; bases outside the gene matches: 22. The length of the CDR3 is 20 residues. Looked up from germline, CDR1 is SGHRS and CDR2 is YFSETQ.

The chain carries TRBV5-1 and TRBJ1-3; D ambiguous. Trimming cost V 0 bases and J 0 bases, with 10 bases left between them. The CDR3 is made up of 16 amino acids. From germline, CDR1 is SGHRS and CDR2 YFSETQ. CDR3 coding DNA: TGCGCCAGCAGCTTGGATGGGCAGAGCTCTGGAAACACCATATATTTT. This gives the protein CASSLDGQSSGNTIYF.

This chain connects TRBV5-1 to TRBJ1-1; 10 nucleotides match TRBD1. Per germline, CDR1 SGHRS and CDR2 YFSETQ. After removal of 0 bases from V and 2 bases from J, the junction contained 10 bases not matched to a gene. The CDR3 is 18 residues long. The CDR3 is CASSLALPGQGLNTEAFF. The CDR3 DNA reads as TGCGCCAGCAGCTTGGCCCTGCCGGGACAGGGGTTAAACACTGAAGCTTTCTTT.

The V gene is TRBV5-4, the J gene TRBJ2-3; a weak D match, TRBD2 (5 bases). Trimming removed 5 bases at V and 11 bases at J, with 21 bases between. CDR1 SGHNT and CDR2 YYREEE come from the germline V gene (reference sequence). The CDR3 is made up of 14 amino acids. CDR3 region: CASSRVLGDLQQYF. The CDR3 DNA sequence: TGTGCCAGCAGTCGGGTACTAGGCGACCTGCAGCAGTATTTT.

J is TRBJ2-1 and V is TRBV19, with 8 bases identical to TRBD2. Looked up from germline, CDR1 is LNHDA and CDR2 is SQIVND (reference sequence). V was clipped by 4 bases and J by 5 bases; unmatched bases: 7. The CDR3 covers 15 residues. CDR3 sequence (DNA): TGTGCCAGTAGTAAGCGGCTAGCGGGCGACAATGAGCAGTTCTTC. Its translation: CASSKRLAGDNEQFF.

The chain is built from TRBV14 and TRBJ2-3, with no clear D. Per germline, CDR1 SGHDN and CDR2 FVKESK. Trimming pared 2 bases from V and 0 bases from J, leaving 12 bases between. The CDR3 extends over 16 amino acids. This CDR3 is CASSQFQSTSTDTQYF. CDR3 bases: TGTGCCAGCAGCCAATTCCAATCGACTAGCACAGATACGCAGTATTTT.